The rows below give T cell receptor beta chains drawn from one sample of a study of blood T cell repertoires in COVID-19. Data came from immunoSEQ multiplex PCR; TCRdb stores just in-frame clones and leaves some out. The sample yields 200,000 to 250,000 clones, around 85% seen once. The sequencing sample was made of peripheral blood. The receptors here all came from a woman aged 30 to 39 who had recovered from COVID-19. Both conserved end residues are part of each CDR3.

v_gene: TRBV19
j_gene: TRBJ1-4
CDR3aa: CASSASAGNEKLFF

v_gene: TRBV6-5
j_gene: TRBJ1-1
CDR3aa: CACKRGANTEAFF

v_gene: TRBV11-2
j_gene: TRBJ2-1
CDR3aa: CASSPKGPGLAAHNEQFF

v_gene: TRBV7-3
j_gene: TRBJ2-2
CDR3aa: CASSLNRWKTGGADTGELFF

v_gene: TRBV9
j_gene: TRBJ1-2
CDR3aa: CASSVGRWGQRYGYTF

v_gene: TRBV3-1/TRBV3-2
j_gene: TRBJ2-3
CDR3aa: CASSPIAGGYTDTQYF

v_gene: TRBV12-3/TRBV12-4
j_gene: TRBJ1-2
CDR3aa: CASSSGTGLGYTF

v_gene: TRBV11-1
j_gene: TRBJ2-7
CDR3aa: CASSLRWDSHYEQYF

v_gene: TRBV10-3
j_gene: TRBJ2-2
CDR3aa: CAISEWGGNTGELFF

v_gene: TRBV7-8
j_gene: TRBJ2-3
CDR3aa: CASSLVPGVDTQYF

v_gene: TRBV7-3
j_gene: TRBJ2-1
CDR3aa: CASSQDLSSYNEQFF

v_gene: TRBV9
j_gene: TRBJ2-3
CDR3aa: CASSDGAGAGTDTQYF

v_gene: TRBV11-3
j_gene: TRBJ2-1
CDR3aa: CASSPAGGRNEQFF

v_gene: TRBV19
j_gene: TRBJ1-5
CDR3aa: CASSIDSGGGQPQHF

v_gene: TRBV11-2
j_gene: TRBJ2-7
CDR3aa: CASKLIAGGSYEQYF

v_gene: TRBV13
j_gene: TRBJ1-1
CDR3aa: CASSFRQGNTEAFF

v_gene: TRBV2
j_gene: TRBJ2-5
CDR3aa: CASSPGRQETQYF

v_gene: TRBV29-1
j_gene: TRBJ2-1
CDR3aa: CSVAPTVYNEQFF

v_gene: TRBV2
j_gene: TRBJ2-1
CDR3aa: CASGASGNEQFF

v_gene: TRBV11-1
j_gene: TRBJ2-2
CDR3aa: CASSLRQGSNTGELFF

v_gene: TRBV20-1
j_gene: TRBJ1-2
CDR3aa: CSATPEEGYTF

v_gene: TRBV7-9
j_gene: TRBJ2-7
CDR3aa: CASSKGALLSSYEQYF

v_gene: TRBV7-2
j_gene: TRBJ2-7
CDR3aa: CASSPGLAGGEQYF

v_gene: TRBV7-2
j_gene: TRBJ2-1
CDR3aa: CASSLRAALAGLNNEQFF

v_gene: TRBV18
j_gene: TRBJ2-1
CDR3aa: CASSPGGNEQFF

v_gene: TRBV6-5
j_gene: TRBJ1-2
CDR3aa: CASRAQGAYYGYTF

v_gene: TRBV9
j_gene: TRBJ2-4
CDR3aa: CASSAGQVTGIQYF

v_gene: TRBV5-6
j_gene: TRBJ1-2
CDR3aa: CASSLDRRLRANYGYTF

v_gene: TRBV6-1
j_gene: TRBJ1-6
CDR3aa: CASSEAPTRVQPLHF

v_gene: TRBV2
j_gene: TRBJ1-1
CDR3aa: CASRRTGVVNTEAFF

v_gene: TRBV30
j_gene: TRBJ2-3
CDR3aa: CAWRLAGGRDTQYF

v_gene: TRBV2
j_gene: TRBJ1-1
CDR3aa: CASSAEPGGTEAFF

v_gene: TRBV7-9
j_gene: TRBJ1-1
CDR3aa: CASSLAAGLGTEAFF